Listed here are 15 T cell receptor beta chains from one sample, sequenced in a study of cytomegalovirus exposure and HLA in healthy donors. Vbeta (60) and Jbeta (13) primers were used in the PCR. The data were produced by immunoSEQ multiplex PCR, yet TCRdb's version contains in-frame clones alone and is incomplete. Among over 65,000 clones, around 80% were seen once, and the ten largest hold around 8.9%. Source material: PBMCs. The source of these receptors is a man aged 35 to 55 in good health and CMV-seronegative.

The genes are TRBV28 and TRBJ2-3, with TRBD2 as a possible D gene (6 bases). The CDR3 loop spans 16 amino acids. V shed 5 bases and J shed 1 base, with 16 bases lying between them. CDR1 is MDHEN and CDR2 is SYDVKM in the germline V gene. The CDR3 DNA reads TGTGCCAGCAGTACCCCGGGGGATTCGGGCACAGATACGCAGTATTTT. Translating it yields CASSTPGDSGTDTQYF.

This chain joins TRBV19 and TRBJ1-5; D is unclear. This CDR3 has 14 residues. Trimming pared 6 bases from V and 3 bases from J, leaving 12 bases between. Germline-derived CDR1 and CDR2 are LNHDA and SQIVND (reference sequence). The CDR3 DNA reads TGTGCCAGTAGCGAACGAGACTACAATCAGCCCCAGCATTTT. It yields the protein CASSERDYNQPQHF.

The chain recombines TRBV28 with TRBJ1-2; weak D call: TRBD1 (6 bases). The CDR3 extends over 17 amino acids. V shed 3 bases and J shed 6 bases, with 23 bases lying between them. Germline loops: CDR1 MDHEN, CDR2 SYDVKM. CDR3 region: CASSLSARGTRGDGYTF. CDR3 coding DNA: TGTGCCAGCAGTTTGTCTGCCAGGGGTACACGGGGGGATGGCTACACCTTC.

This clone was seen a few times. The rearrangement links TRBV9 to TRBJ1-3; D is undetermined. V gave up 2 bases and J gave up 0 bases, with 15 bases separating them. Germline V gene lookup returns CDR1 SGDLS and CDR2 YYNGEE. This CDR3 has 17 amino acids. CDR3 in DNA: TGTGCCAGCAGCGTGGAGGGATCTTCTCTCTCTGGAAACACCATATATTTT. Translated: CASSVEGSSLSGNTIYF.

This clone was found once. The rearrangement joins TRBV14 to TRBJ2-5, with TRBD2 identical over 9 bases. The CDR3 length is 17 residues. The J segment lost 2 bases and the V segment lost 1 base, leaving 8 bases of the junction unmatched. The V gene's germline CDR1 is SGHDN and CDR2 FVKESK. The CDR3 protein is CASSQGGLALGQETQYF. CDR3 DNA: TGTGCCAGCAGCCAAGGGGGACTAGCTCTCGGGCAAGAGACCCAGTACTTC.

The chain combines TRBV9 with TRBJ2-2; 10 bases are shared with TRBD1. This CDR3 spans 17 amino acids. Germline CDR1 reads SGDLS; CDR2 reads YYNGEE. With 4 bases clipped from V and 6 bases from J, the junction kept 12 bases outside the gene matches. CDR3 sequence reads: CASSLNTGTGVAGELFF. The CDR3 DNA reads TGTGCCAGCAGCCTAAATACCGGGACAGGGGTTGCCGGGGAGCTGTTTTTT.

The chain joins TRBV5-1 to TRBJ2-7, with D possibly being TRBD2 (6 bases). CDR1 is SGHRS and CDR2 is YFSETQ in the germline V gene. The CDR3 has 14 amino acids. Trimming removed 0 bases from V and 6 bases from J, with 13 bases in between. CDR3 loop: CASSLVGGNGEQYF. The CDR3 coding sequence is TGCGCCAGCAGCTTGGTGGGCGGGAACGGCGAGCAGTACTTC.

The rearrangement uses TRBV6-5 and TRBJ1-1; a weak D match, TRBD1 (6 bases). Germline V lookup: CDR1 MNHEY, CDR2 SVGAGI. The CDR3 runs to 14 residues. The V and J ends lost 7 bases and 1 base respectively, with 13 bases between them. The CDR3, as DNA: TGTGCCAGCATCAAGACAGGACCGAACACTGAAGCTTTCTTT. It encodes CASIKTGPNTEAFF.

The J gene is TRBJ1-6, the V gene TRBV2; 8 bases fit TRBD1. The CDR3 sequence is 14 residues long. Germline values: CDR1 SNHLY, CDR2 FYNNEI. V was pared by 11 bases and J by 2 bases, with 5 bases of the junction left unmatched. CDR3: CAVGQGTYNSPLHF. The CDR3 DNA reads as TGTGCCGTAGGACAGGGCACCTATAATTCACCCCTCCACTTT.

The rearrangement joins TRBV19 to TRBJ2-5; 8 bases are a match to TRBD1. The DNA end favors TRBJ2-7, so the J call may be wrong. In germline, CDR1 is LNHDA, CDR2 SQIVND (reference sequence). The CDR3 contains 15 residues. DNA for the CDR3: TGTGCCAGTAAACCTAGACAGGGGACGATCTACGAGCAGTACTTC. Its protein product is CASKPRQGTIYEQYF.

The CDR3 DNA follows: TGTGCCAGTAGTATGGGACAGGCAAACACCGGGGAGCTGTTTTTT. Translating gives CASSMGQANTGELFF. This chain uses TRBV19 with TRBJ2-2; 8 bases match TRBD1. Trimming cost V 3 bases and J 2 bases; bases outside gene matches: 2. CDR3 size: 15 residues. Germline V CDR1 and CDR2: LNHDA, SQIVND (reference sequence).

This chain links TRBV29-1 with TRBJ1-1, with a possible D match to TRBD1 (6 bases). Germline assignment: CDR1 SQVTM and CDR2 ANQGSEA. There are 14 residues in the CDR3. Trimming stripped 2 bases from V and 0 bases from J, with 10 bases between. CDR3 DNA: TGCAGCGTTGAAAAACAGGGACTGAACACTGAAGCTTTCTTT. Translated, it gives CSVEKQGLNTEAFF. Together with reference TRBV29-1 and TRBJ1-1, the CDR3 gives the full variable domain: SAVISQKPSRDICQRGTSLTIQCQVDSQVTMMFWYRQQPGQSLTLIATANQGSEATYESGFVIDKFPISRPNLTFSTLTVSNMSPEDSSIYLCSVEKQGLNTEAFFGQGTRLTVV.

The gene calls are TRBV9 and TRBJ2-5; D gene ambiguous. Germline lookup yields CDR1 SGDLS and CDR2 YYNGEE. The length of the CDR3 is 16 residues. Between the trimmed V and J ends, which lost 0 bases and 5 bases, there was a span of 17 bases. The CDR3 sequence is CASSVGSAGYSETQYF. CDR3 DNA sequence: TGTGCCAGCAGCGTAGGGTCTGCCGGGTACTCGGAGACCCAGTACTTC.

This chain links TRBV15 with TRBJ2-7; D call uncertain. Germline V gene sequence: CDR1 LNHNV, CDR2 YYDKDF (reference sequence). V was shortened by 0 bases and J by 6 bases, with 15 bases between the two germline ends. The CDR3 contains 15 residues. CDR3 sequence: CATSRDSPRVGEQYF. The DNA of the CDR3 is TGTGCCACCAGCAGAGATTCCCCGCGCGTTGGCGAGCAGTACTTC.

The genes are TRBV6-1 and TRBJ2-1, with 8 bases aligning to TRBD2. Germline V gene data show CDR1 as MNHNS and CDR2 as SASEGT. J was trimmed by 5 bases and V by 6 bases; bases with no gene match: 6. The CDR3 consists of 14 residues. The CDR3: CASRAGVRDNEQFF. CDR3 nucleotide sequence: TGTGCCAGCAGAGCGGGAGTTCGGGACAATGAGCAGTTCTTC.